This T cell receptor (beta chain) was retrieved from a study of regulatory and conventional T cells in RAG deficiency. Repertoires were generated with immunoSEQ multiplex PCR, while TCRdb's copy carries only in-frame clones and drops some. The sample holds tens of thousands of clones, 85% to 90% seen once. The CDR3 totals 13 residues. After removal of 3 bases from V and 3 bases from J, the junction contained 0 bases not matched to a gene. The germline V gene has CDR1 LNHDA and CDR2 SQIVND (reference sequence). Points on this clone: The antigen is not known.

Findings and limits, study-wide: Omenn patients showed >80% Treg-Tconv overlap and shorter CDR3 lengths. Shannon entropy fell and Simpson indices rose in RAG-deficient patients.

The same specimen was also included in a second study, on regulatory T cells. That source reports: The PCR used 52 TRBV and 13 TRBJ primers.

Sequenced input: CD8+ T cells sorted from blood. This clonotype originated in a human donor in good health. The chain joins TRBV19 to TRBJ1-2, with 8 bases aligning to TRBD1. CDR3 nucleotide sequence: TGTGCCAGTAGTATGACAGGGGACTATGGCTACACCTTC. Its translation: CASSMTGDYGYTF.